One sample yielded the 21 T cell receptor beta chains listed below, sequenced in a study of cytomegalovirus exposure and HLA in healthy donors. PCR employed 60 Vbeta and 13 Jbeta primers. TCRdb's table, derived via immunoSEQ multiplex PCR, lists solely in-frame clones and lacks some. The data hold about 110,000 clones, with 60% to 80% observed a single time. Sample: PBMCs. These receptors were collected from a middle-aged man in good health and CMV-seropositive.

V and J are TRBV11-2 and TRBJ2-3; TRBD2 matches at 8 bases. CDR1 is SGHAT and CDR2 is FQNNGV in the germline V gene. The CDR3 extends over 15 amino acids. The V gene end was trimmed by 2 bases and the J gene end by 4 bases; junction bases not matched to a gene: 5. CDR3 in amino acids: CASSLHGRAADTQYF. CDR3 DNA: TGTGCCAGCAGCTTACACGGGAGGGCCGCAGATACGCAGTATTTT.

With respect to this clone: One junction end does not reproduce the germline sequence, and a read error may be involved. In nucleotides, the CDR3 is TGTGCCAGCAGCGGGACAGGGGTGACCCCTGCATCTGGGGCCAACGGCCTGACTTTC. Encoded protein: CASSGTGVTPASGANGLTF. The chain carries TRBV9 and TRBJ2-6, with 9 bases that match TRBD1. Germline CDR1 reads SGDLS; CDR2 reads YYNGEE. The CDR3 consists of 19 residues.

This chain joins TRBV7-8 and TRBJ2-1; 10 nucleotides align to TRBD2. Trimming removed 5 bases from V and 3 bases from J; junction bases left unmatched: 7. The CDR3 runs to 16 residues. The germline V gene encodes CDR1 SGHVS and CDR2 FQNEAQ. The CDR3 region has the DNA TGTGCCAGCAGCGCACTTACTAGCGGGGACTACAATGAGCAGTTCTTC. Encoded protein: CASSALTSGDYNEQFF.

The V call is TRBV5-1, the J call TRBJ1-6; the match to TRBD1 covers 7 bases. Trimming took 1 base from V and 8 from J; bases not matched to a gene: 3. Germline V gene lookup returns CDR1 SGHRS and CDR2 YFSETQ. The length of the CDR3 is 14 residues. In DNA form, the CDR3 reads TGCGCCAGCAGCTTGAGAGGGGGCGATTCACCCCTCCACTTT. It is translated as CASSLRGGDSPLHF.

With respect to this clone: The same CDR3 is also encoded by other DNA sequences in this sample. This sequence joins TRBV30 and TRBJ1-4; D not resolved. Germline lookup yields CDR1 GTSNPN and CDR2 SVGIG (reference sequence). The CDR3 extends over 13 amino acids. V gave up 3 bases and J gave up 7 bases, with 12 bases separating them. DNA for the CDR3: TGTGCCTGGAGAGACGGAGGCGGTGAAAAACTGTTTTTT. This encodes CAWRDGGGEKLFF.

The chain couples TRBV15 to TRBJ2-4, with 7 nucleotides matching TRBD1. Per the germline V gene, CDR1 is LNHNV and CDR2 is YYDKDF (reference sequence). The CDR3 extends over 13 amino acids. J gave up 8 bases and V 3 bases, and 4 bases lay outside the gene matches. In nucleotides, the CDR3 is TGTGCCACCAGCAGGGGGACAGTTGACATTCAGTACTTC. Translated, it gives CATSRGTVDIQYF.

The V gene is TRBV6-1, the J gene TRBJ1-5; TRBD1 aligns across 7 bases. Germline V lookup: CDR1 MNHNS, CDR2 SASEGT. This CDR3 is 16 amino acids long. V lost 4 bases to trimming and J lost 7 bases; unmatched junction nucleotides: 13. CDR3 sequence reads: CASSGGFTGAWQPQHF. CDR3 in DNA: TGTGCCAGCAGTGGGGGTTTTACAGGGGCTTGGCAGCCCCAGCATTTT.

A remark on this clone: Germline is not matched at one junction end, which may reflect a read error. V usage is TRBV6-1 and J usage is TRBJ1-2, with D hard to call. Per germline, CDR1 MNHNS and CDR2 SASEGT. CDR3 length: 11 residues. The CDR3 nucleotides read TGTGCCAGCAGCCTTAGAAGTTACAGAGACTTC. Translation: CASSLRSYRDF.

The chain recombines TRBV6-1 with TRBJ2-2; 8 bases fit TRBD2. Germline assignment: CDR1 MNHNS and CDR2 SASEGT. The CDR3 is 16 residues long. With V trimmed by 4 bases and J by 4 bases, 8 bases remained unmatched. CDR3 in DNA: TGTGCCAGCAGTGGTTCCGGGACTAGAAGCACCGGGGAGCTGTTTTTT. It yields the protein CASSGSGTRSTGELFF.

The CDR3 is CASRPGPQETQYF. CDR3 bases: TGTGCCAGTAGGCCAGGGCCACAAGAGACCCAGTACTTC. The genes are TRBV19 and TRBJ2-5; maybe TRBD1 (5 bases). V was cut by 6 bases and J by 2 bases, with 10 bases left in between. The CDR3 is 13 amino acids. Germline CDR1 LNHDA, CDR2 SQIVND (reference sequence).

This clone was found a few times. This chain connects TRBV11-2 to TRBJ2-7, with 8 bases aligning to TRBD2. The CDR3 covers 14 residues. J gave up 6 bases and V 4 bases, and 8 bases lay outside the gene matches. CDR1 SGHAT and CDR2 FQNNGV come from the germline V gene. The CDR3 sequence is CASSSPREGIEQYF. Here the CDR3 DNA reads TGTGCCAGCAGCTCCCCCCGGGAGGGGATCGAGCAGTACTTC.

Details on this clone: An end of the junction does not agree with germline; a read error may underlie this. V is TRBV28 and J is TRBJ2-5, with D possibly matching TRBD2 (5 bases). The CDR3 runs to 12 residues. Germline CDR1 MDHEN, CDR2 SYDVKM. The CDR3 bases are TGTGCCAGCAGTTTAAATGGGGAGAGCCAGTACTTC. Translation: CASSLNGESQYF.

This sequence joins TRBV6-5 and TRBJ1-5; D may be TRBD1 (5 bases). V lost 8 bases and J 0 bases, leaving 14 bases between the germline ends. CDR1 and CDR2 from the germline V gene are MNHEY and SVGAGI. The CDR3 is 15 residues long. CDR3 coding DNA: TGTGCCAGCTTTCTTCAGGGATGTAGCAATCAGCCCCAGCATTTT. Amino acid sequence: CASFLQGCSNQPQHF.

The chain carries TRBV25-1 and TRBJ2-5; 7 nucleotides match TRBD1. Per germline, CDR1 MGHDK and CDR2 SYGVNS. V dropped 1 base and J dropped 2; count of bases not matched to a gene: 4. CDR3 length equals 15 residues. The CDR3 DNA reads TGTGCCAGCAGTGAATTTGCAGGGGGTCAAGAGACCCAGTACTTC. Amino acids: CASSEFAGGQETQYF.

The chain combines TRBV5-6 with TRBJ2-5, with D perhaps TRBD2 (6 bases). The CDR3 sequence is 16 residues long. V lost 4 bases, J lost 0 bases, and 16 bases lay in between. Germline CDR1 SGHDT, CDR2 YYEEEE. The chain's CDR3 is CASSPYRGTYQETQYF. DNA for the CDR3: TGTGCCAGCAGCCCTTACCGGGGGACGTACCAAGAGACCCAGTACTTC.

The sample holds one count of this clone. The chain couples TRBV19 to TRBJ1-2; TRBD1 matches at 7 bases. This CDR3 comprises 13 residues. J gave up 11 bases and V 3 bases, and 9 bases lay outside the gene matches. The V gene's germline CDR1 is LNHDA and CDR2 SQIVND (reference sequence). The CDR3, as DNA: TGTGCCAGTAGTATCGGTCAAGGGGGCAATTACACCTTC. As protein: CASSIGQGGNYTF.

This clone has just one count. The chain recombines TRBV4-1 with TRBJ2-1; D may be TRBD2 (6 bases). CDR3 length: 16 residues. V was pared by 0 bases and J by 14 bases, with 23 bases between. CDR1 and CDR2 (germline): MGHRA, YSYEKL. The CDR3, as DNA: TGCGCCAGCAGCCAAGAACCGGGACTGATGACGTACTCGGAGTTCTTC. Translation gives CASSQEPGLMTYSEFF.

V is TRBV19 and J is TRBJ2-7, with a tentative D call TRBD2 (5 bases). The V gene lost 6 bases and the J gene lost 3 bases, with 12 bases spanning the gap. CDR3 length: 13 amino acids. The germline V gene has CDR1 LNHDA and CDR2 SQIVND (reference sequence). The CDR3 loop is CASSLGLLYEQYF. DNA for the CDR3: TGTGCCAGTAGCCTCGGACTCCTCTACGAGCAGTACTTC.

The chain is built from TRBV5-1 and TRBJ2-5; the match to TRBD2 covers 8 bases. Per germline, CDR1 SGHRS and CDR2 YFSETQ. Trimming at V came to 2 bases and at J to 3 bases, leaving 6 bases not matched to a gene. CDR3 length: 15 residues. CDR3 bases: TGCGCCAGCAGCTTCATCGGGACTAGGGAAGAGACCCAGTACTTC. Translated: CASSFIGTREETQYF.

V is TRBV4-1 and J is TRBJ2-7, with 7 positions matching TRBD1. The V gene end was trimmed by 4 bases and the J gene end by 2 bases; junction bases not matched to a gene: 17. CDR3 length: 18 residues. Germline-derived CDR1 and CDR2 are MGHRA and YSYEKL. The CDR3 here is CASSPLPTGRGRAYEQYF. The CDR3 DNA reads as TGCGCCAGCAGCCCGCTACCGACAGGGCGAGGTAGGGCCTACGAGCAGTACTTC.

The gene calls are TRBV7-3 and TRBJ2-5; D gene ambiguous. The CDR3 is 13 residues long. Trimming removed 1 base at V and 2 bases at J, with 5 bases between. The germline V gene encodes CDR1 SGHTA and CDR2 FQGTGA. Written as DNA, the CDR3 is TGTGCCAGCAGCTTAAGCAGACAAGAGACCCAGTACTTC. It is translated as CASSLSRQETQYF. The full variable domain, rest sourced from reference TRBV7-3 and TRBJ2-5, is GAGVSQTPSNKVTEKGKYVELRCDPISGHTALYWYRQSLGQGPEFLIYFQGTGAADDSGLPNDRFFAVRPEGSVSTLKIQRTERGDSAVYLCASSLSRQETQYFGPGTRLLVL.